At least ten counts were recorded for the clone carrying this TCR beta chain. TCRdb re-analysed the 5' RACE reads in MiXCR, keeping a single row per CDR3 protein. The table lists some 320,000 distinct CDR3 sequences, 8.7% of them singletons, with 18% in the top ten. This CDR3 has 16 amino acids. The germline CDR1 and CDR2 sequences are LGHNA and YNFKEQ. V lost 2 bases, J lost 3 bases, and 14 bases lay in between. The data were taken from a study of T cells after yellow fever vaccination. This TCR came from a man younger than 30 who received the YFV17D yellow fever vaccine. The starting material was PBMCs, obtained on the day of the first yellow fever vaccination. The chain joins TRBV4-2 to TRBJ2-1; D is tentatively TRBD1 or TRBD2 (5 bases each). Here the CDR3 DNA reads TGTGCCAGCAGCCAAAACCCAGGGAGCAACTACAATGAGCAGTTCTTC. Its protein product is CASSQNPGSNYNEQFF.